The 21 T cell receptor beta chains below were found in one sample sequenced in a study of T cell changes during pregnancy in multiple sclerosis. Repertoires were generated with immunoSEQ multiplex PCR, while TCRdb's copy carries only in-frame clones and drops some. Counted here are some 110,000 clones, around nine tenths occurring once; the ten biggest clones make up 1.5% to 1.7%. The material sequenced was peripheral blood, taken in the third trimester of pregnancy. The source of these receptors is a female donor with multiple sclerosis, enrolled in a pregnancy study.

The V and J genes are TRBV9 and TRBJ2-7, with 10 positions matching TRBD1. Germline loops: CDR1 SGDLS, CDR2 YYNGEE. The CDR3 is made up of 14 amino acids. V lost 3 bases to trimming and J lost 3 bases; unmatched junction nucleotides: 3. The CDR3 is CASSAGQGRYEQYF. The CDR3 region has the DNA TGTGCCAGCAGCGCGGGACAGGGGCGCTACGAGCAGTACTTC.

This chain links TRBV9 with TRBJ2-5; unclear D gene. The CDR3 loop spans 13 amino acids. Trimming shortened V by 0 bases and J by 5 bases, and 8 bases separated the two germline ends. The germline V gene encodes CDR1 SGDLS and CDR2 YYNGEE. The CDR3 here is CASSVDQWETQYF. DNA for the CDR3: TGTGCCAGCAGCGTAGATCAGTGGGAGACCCAGTACTTC.

The chain couples TRBV19 to TRBJ2-6; 11 positions agree with TRBD2. V was pared by 5 bases and J by 1 base, with 10 bases of the junction left unmatched. Germline V CDR1 and CDR2: LNHDA, SQIVND (reference sequence). CDR3 length: 19 residues. CDR3 loop: CASSPLAGGTFSGANVLTF. CDR3 nucleotide sequence: TGTGCCAGTAGTCCCCTAGCGGGAGGAACATTTTCTGGGGCCAACGTCCTGACTTTC.

The chain carries TRBV7-6 and TRBJ2-1; D possibly corresponds to TRBD1 (6 bases). This CDR3 spans 12 amino acids. With 5 bases removed from V and 12 bases from J, the gap between germline ends came to 14 bases. Germline values: CDR1 SGHVS, CDR2 FNYEAQ. CDR3 sequence (DNA): TGTGCCAGCAGCGGTGGGGGCCCCTGGCAGTTCTTC. Residues: CASSGGGPWQFF.

V gene TRBV7-9 combines with J gene TRBJ2-7; possibly TRBD1 for D (6 bases). Trimming cost V 4 bases and J 9 bases, with 25 bases left between them. The CDR3 covers 16 residues. Germline V gives CDR1 SEHNR, CDR2 FQNEAQ (reference sequence). CDR3 amino acids: CASSSLGQNPYEVQYF. The CDR3 DNA follows: TGTGCCAGCAGCTCTCTCGGACAGAATCCATACGAGGTGCAGTACTTC.

Written as DNA, the CDR3 is TGTGCCAGCAGCGAACGGACTAGCCAGGAGACCCAGTACTTC. Protein product: CASSERTSQETQYF. The gene calls are TRBV6-1 and TRBJ2-5; 8 bases are a match to TRBD2. Germline values: CDR1 MNHNS, CDR2 SASEGT. The CDR3 consists of 14 residues. The junction had 8 bases not matched to a gene; V was cut back by 6 bases and J by 5 bases.

The rearrangement joins TRBV2 to TRBJ1-5; no clear D. The V gene lost 4 bases and the J gene lost 3 bases, with 7 bases spanning the gap. CDR3 size: 13 residues. The germline V gene has CDR1 SNHLY and CDR2 FYNNEI. The CDR3, as DNA: TGTGCCAGCAGTGCAAACACCAATCAGCCCCAGCATTTT. Translation gives CASSANTNQPQHF.

Written as DNA, the CDR3 is TGTGCCAGCAGGGTCGGGACTAGTAAATCCTACGAGCAGTACTTC. This translates into CASRVGTSKSYEQYF. V gene TRBV6-1 combines with J gene TRBJ2-7, with 8 bases matching TRBD2. The CDR3 covers 15 residues. J was trimmed by 1 base and V by 6 bases; bases with no gene match: 8. Germline V gene sequence: CDR1 MNHNS, CDR2 SASEGT.

This clone is a singleton in its sample. The chain uses TRBV7-9 and TRBJ2-3; D not certain. The length of the CDR3 is 16 residues. The V and J ends lost 5 bases and 0 bases respectively, with 15 bases between them. The germline V gene has CDR1 SEHNR and CDR2 FQNEAQ (reference sequence). The CDR3 spells CASSPEEKISTDTQYF. The CDR3 DNA follows: TGTGCCAGCAGCCCAGAGGAGAAAATTAGCACAGATACGCAGTATTTT.

Only one count was recorded for this clone. V gene TRBV2 combines with J gene TRBJ1-3, with D unclear. The V gene's germline CDR1 is SNHLY and CDR2 FYNNEI. V lost 8 bases and J 2 bases, leaving 13 bases between the germline ends. This CDR3 has 14 residues. DNA for the CDR3: TGTGCCAGCGAGCCGTTCGGGACTGGAAACACCATATATTTT. This translates into CASEPFGTGNTIYF.

A note on this clone: Compared with germline, one end of the junction differs, possibly owing to a read error. The CDR3 here is CASRIGGGLRDTQYF. The CDR3 DNA follows: TGTGCCAGTAGGATAGGGGGAGGGCTAAGAGATACGCAGTATTTT. The V call is TRBV19, the J call TRBJ2-3, with a weak D call TRBD2 (7 bases). This CDR3 comprises 15 residues. From germline, CDR1 is LNHDA and CDR2 SQIVND (reference sequence).

The genes are TRBV25-1 and TRBJ1-4, with 8 bases that match TRBD1. CDR3 length: 14 amino acids. J lost 5 bases, V lost 4 bases, and 3 bases had no gene match. Germline CDR1 MGHDK, CDR2 SYGVNS. The CDR3 sequence: CASSGTGYNEKLFF. The CDR3 coding sequence is TGTGCCAGCAGTGGGACAGGGTACAATGAAAAACTGTTTTTT.

The chain joins TRBV6-1 to TRBJ2-7; TRBD2 is a possible D gene (6 bases). The CDR3 runs 11 residues. Deletions cut 8 bases from V and 5 bases from J, with 10 bases between. Germline-derived CDR1 and CDR2 are MNHNS and SASEGT. In DNA, the CDR3 is TGTGCCAGCGCGGGGACGCACGAGCAGTACTTC. Its protein product is CASAGTHEQYF.

The V call is TRBV6-6, the J call TRBJ1-1; D ambiguous. Trimming shortened V by 2 bases and J by 0 bases, and 4 bases separated the two germline ends. The CDR3 is 13 residues long. In germline, CDR1 is MNHNY, CDR2 SVGAGI (reference sequence). The CDR3: CASSYEVNTEAFF. The CDR3 DNA reads as TGTGCCAGCAGTTACGAGGTGAACACTGAAGCTTTCTTT.

This chain links TRBV2 with TRBJ1-2; 7 nucleotides line up with TRBD1. The J segment lost 6 bases and the V segment lost 8 bases, leaving 12 bases of the junction unmatched. CDR1 SNHLY and CDR2 FYNNEI come from the germline V gene. The CDR3 consists of 14 residues. Here the CDR3 reads CASARNRGRDGYTF. The CDR3 nucleotides read TGTGCCAGCGCACGCAATAGGGGGCGGGATGGCTACACCTTC.

The rearrangement links TRBV28 to TRBJ1-1; no clear D gene. Trimming cost V 6 bases and J 1 base, with 18 bases left between them. The V gene's germline CDR1 is MDHEN and CDR2 SYDVKM. CDR3 size: 16 residues. The CDR3 is CASRRSGFSANTEAFF. The CDR3 nucleotides read TGTGCCAGCAGGCGGAGCGGCTTCTCGGCGAACACTGAAGCTTTCTTT.

V is TRBV19 and J is TRBJ1-1; D remains ambiguous. The CDR3 has 13 residues. The ends were cut back, 8 bases at V and 1 base at J, with 11 bases in the middle. Germline lookup yields CDR1 LNHDA and CDR2 SQIVND (reference sequence). CDR3 in DNA: TGTGCCAGTGCGGGAATTTCGAACACTGAAGCTTTCTTT. Protein product: CASAGISNTEAFF.

The chain carries TRBV14 and TRBJ2-4; perhaps TRBD2 as D (6 bases). V lost 3 bases, J lost 7 bases, and 10 bases lay in between. This CDR3 is 13 amino acids long. Germline V CDR1 and CDR2: SGHDN, FVKESK. The CDR3 loop is CASSHDGGNIQYF. As DNA, the CDR3 is TGTGCCAGCAGCCACGATGGGGGGAACATTCAGTACTTC.

The V gene is TRBV30, the J gene TRBJ1-2; no clear D gene. The CDR3 runs to 14 residues. CDR1 and CDR2 from the germline V gene are GTSNPN and SVGIG (reference sequence). The V gene lost 1 base and the J gene lost 4 bases, with 13 bases spanning the gap. The DNA for the CDR3 is TGTGCCTGGAGTGAATCGTCTACCCTCTATGGCTACACCTTC. It specifies CAWSESSTLYGYTF.

This chain links TRBV2 with TRBJ2-1; tentative D call: TRBD1 (7 bases). CDR1 and CDR2 from the germline V gene are SNHLY and FYNNEI. The CDR3 runs to 15 residues. Trimming left V 7 bases short and J 2 bases short, with 15 bases between. The CDR3 bases are TGTGCCAGCACACAGGGGACTCCCACCTACAATGAGCAGTTCTTC. Residues: CASTQGTPTYNEQFF.

This clone was seen only a few times. This rearrangement joins TRBV9 to TRBJ2-3; 10 nucleotides line up with TRBD1. With V trimmed by 4 bases and J by 3 bases, 2 bases remained unmatched. The germline gives CDR1 SGDLS, CDR2 YYNGEE. CDR3 size: 14 residues. CDR3 amino acids: CASSLGQGTDTQYF. The DNA for the CDR3 is TGTGCCAGCAGCTTGGGACAGGGGACAGATACGCAGTATTTT.